These T cell receptor beta chains were read from a single sample in a study of cytomegalovirus exposure and HLA in healthy donors. Produced via immunoSEQ multiplex PCR; TCRdb's table is partial and in-frame only. Of a few hundred thousand clones listed, roughly 91% are singletons. Sequencing was performed on PBMCs. Receptors were obtained from a girl aged 2-10 years in good health and CMV-seronegative. Each CDR3 is given with its conserved first and last residue. The D gene is left open where the match is weak. Not all rows give a size; the values are once, few, many and, for expanded clones, a class.

d_gene	abundance	v_gene	j_gene	CDR3nt	CDR3aa
TRBD2	-	TRBV10-1	TRBJ2-3	TGCGCCAGCAGTGGTCCAGGGAGGGCCGATACGCAGTATTTT	CASSGPGRADTQYF
-	once	TRBV25-1	TRBJ2-3	TGTGCCAGCAGTGAATATGAGGCAGATACGCAGTATTTT	CASSEYEADTQYF
-	-	TRBV6-4	TRBJ2-3	TGTGCCAGCAGTGACGAGGAGGCAGATACGCAGTATTTT	CASSDEEADTQYF
TRBD1	-	TRBV4-2	TRBJ2-1	TGTGCCAGCAGCCTATCCGGGACAGGGGCCTACAATGAGCAGTTCTTC	CASSLSGTGAYNEQFF
-	once	TRBV19	TRBJ1-5	TGTGCCAGTAGTTTCGGACAGAGCAATCAGCCCCAGCATTTT	CASSFGQSNQPQHF
TRBD1	once	TRBV5-1	TRBJ1-4	TGCGCCAGCAGCTTGTCGGCAGGGGGGACAACTAATGAAAAACTGTTTTTT	CASSLSAGGTTNEKLFF
-	once	TRBV19	TRBJ1-1	TGTGCCACCGGATCAGGGACTGAAGCTTTCTTT	CATGSGTEAFF
TRBD2	once	TRBV9	TRBJ2-5	TGTGCCAGCAGCGTAGACCTAGCGGGGGGCCTACAAGAGACCCAGTACTTC	CASSVDLAGGLQETQYF
TRBD1	-	TRBV11-2	TRBJ2-7	TGTGCCAGCAGCTTGGGGACAGGGGACGAGCAGTACTTC	CASSLGTGDEQYF
TRBD1	-	TRBV18	TRBJ2-6	TGTGCCAGCTCACCTATCGGGACAGCCAACTCTGGGGCCAACGTCCTGACTTTC	CASSPIGTANSGANVLTF
TRBD1	-	TRBV19	TRBJ1-4	TGTGCCAGTAGTATCGACGGGACAGGAGGTGAAAAACTGTTTTTT	CASSIDGTGGEKLFF
TRBD1	once	TRBV6-5	TRBJ1-5	TGTGCCAGCAGTTACTCAGGGGGCGGAGGTCAGCCCCAGCATTTT	CASSYSGGGGQPQHF
-	once	TRBV6-5	TRBJ1-3	TGTGCCAGCAGTTACGGGGCCACCATATATTTT	CASSYGATIYF
-	-	TRBV9	TRBJ1-1	TGTGCCAGCAGCCCAGGAGGCTCCGGGAACACTGAAGCTTTCTTT	CASSPGGSGNTEAFF
-	-	TRBV27	TRBJ2-7	TGTGCCAGCAGTTTATCCGACAGATACGAGCAGTACTTC	CASSLSDRYEQYF
-	-	TRBV30	TRBJ1-3	TGTGCCTGGAGCAGGGGAAACACCATATATTTT	CAWSRGNTIYF
-	-	TRBV6-1	TRBJ1-5	TGTGCCAGCACCTCGGAGGACAGCCGCAATCAGCCCCAGCATTTT	CASTSEDSRNQPQHF
-	-	TRBV10-3	TRBJ1-3	TGTGCCGTGGAGACCCCGGGAAACACCATATATTTT	CAVETPGNTIYF
TRBD2	few	TRBV12-5	TRBJ2-7	TGTGCTAGTGGGTGGCTAGCGGGAGTGGGGGATTACTCCTACGAGCAGTACTTC	CASGWLAGVGDYSYEQYF
-	-	TRBV7-2	TRBJ2-1	TGTGCCAGCGCGATTGTAACTTTTTCGGGTGAGCAGTTCTTC	CASAIVTFSGEQFF
-	-	TRBV7-9	TRBJ2-1	TGTGCCAGCAGCTTAGGGCCTAGCGTTGGTGAGCAGTTCTTC	CASSLGPSVGEQFF
-	-	TRBV4-1	TRBJ1-1	TGCGCCAGCAGCCAAGAGGTCCAGGCGTTCATGAACACTGAAGCTTTCTTT	CASSQEVQAFMNTEAFF